The rows below give T cell receptor beta chains drawn from one sample of a study of shared clonotypes between healthy human individuals. Only in-frame clones appear in the TCRdb table, and some are missing; sequencing was by immunoSEQ multiplex PCR. The profile shows about 2.3 million clones, more than 80% of them singletons. Material: naive CD4+ T cells from PBMCs. The receptors were sampled from a man younger than 30 in good health. Some clones in this sample may be carry-over from other donors' samples. Each CDR3 is given with its conserved first and last residue. Each record gives: J gene, D gene, clone size, V gene, CDR3 length, CDR3 protein, CDR3 DNA. The D gene is left open where the match is weak. Size is omitted from some rows. Given values are once, few, many or a class for expanded clones.

TRBJ2-3	TRBD1	NA	TRBV14	16	CASSRAGTGLYDTQYF	TGTGCCAGCAGCCGCGCCGGGACAGGGTTATATGATACGCAGTATTTT
TRBJ2-5	TRBD1	NA	TRBV5-4	14	CASSDATGVETQYF	TGTGCCAGCAGCGACGCGACAGGGGTCGAGACCCAGTACTTC
TRBJ2-1	TRBD2	NA	TRBV6-1	18	CASSEGTSGSRSYNEQFF	TGTGCCAGCAGTGAGGGGACTAGCGGGAGTAGATCCTACAATGAGCAGTTCTTC
TRBJ2-1	TRBD2	NA	TRBV15	18	CATSRDLASGISYNEQFF	TGTGCCACCAGCAGAGATTTGGCTAGCGGGATCTCCTACAATGAGCAGTTCTTC
TRBJ1-5	NA	few	TRBV14	13	CASSQGFYQPQHF	TGTGCCAGCAGCCAAGGCTTCTATCAGCCCCAGCATTTT
TRBJ1-1	NA	NA	TRBV6-1	13	CASSEDGGAEAFF	TGTGCCAGCAGTGAAGATGGGGGGGCTGAAGCTTTCTTT
TRBJ1-2	NA	NA	TRBV5-1	13	CASSRGVDYGYTF	TGCGCCAGCAGCAGGGGTGTGGACTATGGCTACACCTTC
TRBJ2-1	NA	NA	TRBV29-1	13	CSVETVSGDEQFF	TGCAGCGTTGAGACCGTCTCGGGAGATGAGCAGTTCTTC
TRBJ2-7	TRBD2	NA	TRBV28	15	CASSLGGSSPYEQYF	TGTGCCAGCAGTTTAGGCGGGAGCTCCCCCTACGAGCAGTACTTC
TRBJ2-2	TRBD2	NA	TRBV30	14	CAWTSGSDTGELFF	TGTGCCTGGACCAGCGGGAGTGACACCGGGGAGCTGTTTTTT
TRBJ2-7	TRBD2	NA	TRBV7-2	17	CASSLALSSGRVWEQYF	TGTGCCAGCAGCTTAGCGTTGTCTAGCGGGAGAGTGTGGGAGCAGTACTTC
TRBJ2-6	NA	NA	TRBV11-1	18	CASSLFRQDHSGANVLTF	TGTGCCAGCAGCTTATTCCGGCAGGATCACTCTGGGGCCAACGTCCTGACTTTC
TRBJ1-3	TRBD1	once	TRBV11-2	15	CASSSVQGKGNTIYF	TGTGCCAGCAGCTCGGTACAGGGGAAGGGAAACACCATATATTTT
TRBJ2-7	NA	NA	TRBV28	13	CASSLSRSYEQYF	TGTGCCAGCAGTTTGTCGCGAAGCTACGAGCAGTACTTC
TRBJ2-7	NA	NA	TRBV18	14	CASSPRASSYEQYF	TGTGCCAGCTCACCACGCGCATCCTCCTACGAGCAGTACTTC
TRBJ1-1	NA	few	TRBV9	14	CASSVGRVGTEAFF	TGTGCCAGCAGCGTAGGTAGAGTTGGCACTGAAGCTTTCTTT
TRBJ2-7	TRBD1	NA	TRBV28	17	CASSPPTGRTGLNEQYF	TGTGCCAGCAGTCCGCCGACGGGCCGGACAGGGCTAAACGAGCAGTACTTC
TRBJ1-2	TRBD1	NA	TRBV4-1	16	CASSQGKGTGSYGYTF	TGCGCCAGCAGCCAAGGCAAGGGGACAGGGAGCTATGGCTACACCTTC
TRBJ1-5	NA	few	TRBV4-3	15	CASSQGFRGEQPQHF	TGCGCCAGCAGCCAAGGGTTTCGGGGGGAGCAGCCCCAGCATTTT
TRBJ2-7	NA	NA	TRBV30	14	CAWSLGSGTYEQYF	TGTGCCTGGAGCTTGGGGAGTGGAACCTACGAGCAGTACTTC
TRBJ2-5	TRBD1	NA	TRBV6-5	14	CASSFRQGQETQYF	TGTGCCAGCAGTTTCCGACAGGGCCAAGAGACCCAGTACTTC
TRBJ1-3	NA	NA	TRBV5-1	14	CASSLGGSGNTIYF	TGCGCCAGCAGCTTGGGGGGATCTGGAAACACCATATATTTT
TRBJ2-2	TRBD1	NA	TRBV15	12	CAAQGAVGELFF	TGTGCCGCACAGGGGGCGGTCGGGGAGCTGTTTTTT
TRBJ2-1	NA	NA	TRBV7-2	15	CASSFRANTYNEQFF	TGTGCCAGCAGCTTCCGGGCAAATACCTACAATGAGCAGTTCTTC
TRBJ2-1	TRBD1	NA	TRBV19	18	CASSPTGQGLSSYNEQFF	TGTGCCAGTAGTCCCACGGGACAGGGGCTTAGCTCCTACAATGAGCAGTTCTTC
TRBJ2-7	NA	NA	TRBV5-5	16	CASSLSETDNPYEQYF	TGTGCCAGCAGCTTGTCCGAGACAGACAATCCCTACGAGCAGTACTTC
TRBJ2-1	NA	NA	TRBV7-6	11	CASSLTNEQFF	TGTGCCAGCAGCTTAACCAATGAGCAGTTCTTC
TRBJ2-7	TRBD1	NA	TRBV29-1	14	CSVGTDRVPYEQYF	TGCAGCGTTGGAACTGACAGGGTCCCCTACGAGCAGTACTTC
TRBJ2-4	TRBD1	NA	TRBV7-9	15	CASSRTGGTKNIQYF	TGTGCCAGCAGCCGGACAGGGGGGACCAAAAACATTCAGTACTTC
TRBJ2-7	NA	NA	TRBV5-4	13	CASSLGGIYEQYF	TGTGCCAGCAGCTTGGGGGGCATTTACGAGCAGTACTTC
TRBJ1-3	TRBD1	NA	TRBV5-6	18	CASSFRTGRRSSGNTIYF	TGTGCCAGCAGCTTCCGGACAGGTCGGAGGTCCTCTGGAAACACCATATATTTT
TRBJ2-7	NA	NA	TRBV5-1	14	CASSLEAASYEQYF	TGCGCCAGCAGCTTGGAGGCAGCTTCTTACGAGCAGTACTTC
TRBJ2-7	TRBD2	NA	TRBV5-4	14	CASSRRTSGNEQYF	TGTGCCAGCAGCCGTCGGACTAGCGGGAACGAGCAGTACTTC
TRBJ2-2	NA	NA	TRBV6-4	14	CASSDSSRTGELFF	TGTGCCAGCAGTGACTCGAGTCGGACCGGGGAGCTGTTTTTT
TRBJ2-7	TRBD1	NA	TRBV7-8	16	CASSLLLRGPTYEQYF	TGTGCCAGCAGCTTACTCCTCAGGGGGCCCACCTACGAGCAGTACTTC
TRBJ2-5	NA	NA	TRBV5-5	13	CASSLRWDETQYF	TGTGCCAGCAGCTTGCGTTGGGATGAGACCCAGTACTTC
TRBJ1-2	TRBD1	NA	TRBV6-4	14	CASRGGTGLGGYTF	TGTGCCAGCAGGGGCGGGACAGGGCTAGGCGGCTACACCTTC
TRBJ2-2	NA	NA	TRBV9	14	CASSVELNTGELFF	TGTGCCAGCAGCGTAGAACTAAACACCGGGGAGCTGTTTTTT
TRBJ2-1	TRBD1	NA	TRBV7-2	17	CASSFLRRDRGYNEQFF	TGTGCCAGCAGCTTCCTCCGCCGGGACAGGGGCTACAATGAGCAGTTCTTC